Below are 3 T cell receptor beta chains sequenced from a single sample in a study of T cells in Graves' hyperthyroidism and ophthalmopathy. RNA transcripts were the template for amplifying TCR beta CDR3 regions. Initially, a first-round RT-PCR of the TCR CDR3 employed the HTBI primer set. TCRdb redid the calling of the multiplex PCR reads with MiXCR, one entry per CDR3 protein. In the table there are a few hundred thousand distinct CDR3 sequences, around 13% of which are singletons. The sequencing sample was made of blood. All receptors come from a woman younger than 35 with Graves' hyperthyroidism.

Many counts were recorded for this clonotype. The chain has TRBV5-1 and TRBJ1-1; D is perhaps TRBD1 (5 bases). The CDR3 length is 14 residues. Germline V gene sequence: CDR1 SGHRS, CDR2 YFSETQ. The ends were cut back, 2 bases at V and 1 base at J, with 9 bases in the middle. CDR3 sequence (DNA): TGCGCCAGCAGCTTAACCACAGGGAACACTGAAGCTTTCTTT. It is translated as CASSLTTGNTEAFF.

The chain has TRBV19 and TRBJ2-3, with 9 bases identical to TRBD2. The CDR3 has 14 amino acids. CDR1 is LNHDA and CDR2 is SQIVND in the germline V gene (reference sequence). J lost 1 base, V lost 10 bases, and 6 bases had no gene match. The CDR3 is CAIDSGSGTDTQYF. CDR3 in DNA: TGTGCCATCGATAGCGGGAGCGGCACAGATACGCAGTATTTT.

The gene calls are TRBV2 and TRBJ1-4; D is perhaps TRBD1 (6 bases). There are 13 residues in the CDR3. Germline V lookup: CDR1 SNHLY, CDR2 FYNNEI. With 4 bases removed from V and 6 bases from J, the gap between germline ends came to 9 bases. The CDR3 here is CASSGGRDEKLFF. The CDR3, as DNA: TGTGCCAGCAGTGGGGGGCGTGATGAAAAACTGTTTTTT. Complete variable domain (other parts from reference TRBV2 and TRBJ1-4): EPEVTQTPSHQVTQMGQEVILRCVPISNHLYFYWYRQILGQKVEFLVSFYNNEISEKSEIFDDQFSVERPDGSNFTLKIRSTKLEDSAMYFCASSGGRDEKLFFGSGTQLSVL.